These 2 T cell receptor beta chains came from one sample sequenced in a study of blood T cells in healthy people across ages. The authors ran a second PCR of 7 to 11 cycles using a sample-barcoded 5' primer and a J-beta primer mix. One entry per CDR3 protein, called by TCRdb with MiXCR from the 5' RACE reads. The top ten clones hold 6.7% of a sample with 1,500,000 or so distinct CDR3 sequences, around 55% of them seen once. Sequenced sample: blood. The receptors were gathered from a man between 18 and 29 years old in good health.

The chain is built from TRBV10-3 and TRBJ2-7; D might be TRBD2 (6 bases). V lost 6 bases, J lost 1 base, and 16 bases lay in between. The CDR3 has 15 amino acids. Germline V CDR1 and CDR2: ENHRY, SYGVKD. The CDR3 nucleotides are TGTGCCATCAGGGAGGGTCAAGGGCTATCCTACGAGCAGTACTTC. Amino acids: CAIREGQGLSYEQYF.

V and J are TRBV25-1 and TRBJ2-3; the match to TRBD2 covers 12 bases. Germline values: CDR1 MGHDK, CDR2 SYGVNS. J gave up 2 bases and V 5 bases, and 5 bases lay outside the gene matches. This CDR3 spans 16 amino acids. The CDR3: CASSFTSGGITDTQYF. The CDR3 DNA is TGTGCCAGCAGTTTCACTAGCGGGGGGATCACAGATACGCAGTATTTT.